These 32 T cell receptor beta chains originate from one sample sequenced in a study of T cells expressing NK-cell markers. Using the 5' RACE reads, TCRdb records one entry per CDR3 protein without DNA. The sample table sets out 400,000 to 550,000 distinct CDR3 sequences. What was sequenced was blood T cells: a sorted CD56 or NKG2C T cell subset, CD4+ or CD8+ T cells, or bulk PBMC T cells (not recorded which). These TCRs come from a woman between 18 and 70 years old in good health.

The rearrangement uses TRBV9 and TRBJ2-7; TCRdb picks TRBD2, but there is no DNA to check that call. Germline V gene data show CDR1 as SGDLS and CDR2 as YYNGEE. CDR3 length: 14 residues. CDR3 in amino acids: CASSFSGTSYEQYF.

This chain uses TRBV20-1 with TRBJ2-3. Looked up from germline, CDR1 is DFQATT and CDR2 is SNEGSKA (reference sequence). The CDR3 is 14 residues long. The CDR3 region is CSAATSTSTDTQYF.

The J gene is TRBJ2-1, the V gene TRBV20-1. CDR1 and CDR2 from the germline V gene are DFQATT and SNEGSKA (reference sequence). The CDR3 runs 13 residues. CDR3 sequence: CSAGLASYNEQFF.

CDR3 loop: CASSLVYGEGNTIYF. The gene calls are TRBV5-5 and TRBJ1-3. The CDR3 length is 15 residues. Germline V gives CDR1 SGHKS, CDR2 YYEKEE (reference sequence).

This chain connects TRBV20-1 to TRBJ2-1. Looked up from germline, CDR1 is DFQATT and CDR2 is SNEGSKA (reference sequence). This CDR3 has 11 residues. The CDR3: CSGTSYNEQFF.

This chain connects TRBV12-3 or TRBV12-4 to TRBJ1-6. The CDR3 covers 13 residues. The CDR3 loop reads CASRTQGNSPLHF.

J is TRBJ2-3 and V is TRBV3-1; TCRdb lists TRBD2, though no DNA is available to test this call. This CDR3 spans 16 amino acids. Germline CDR1 LGHDT, CDR2 YNNKEL (reference sequence). CDR3 loop: CASSQEARGGTHTQYF.

The chain links TRBV9 to TRBJ1-2; TCRdb names TRBD1, which stays unverified in the absence of DNA. Germline V gives CDR1 SGDLS, CDR2 YYNGEE. CDR3 length equals 14 residues. The CDR3 spells CASSRDRSNYGYTF. Drawing the rest from reference TRBV9 and TRBJ1-2, the complete variable domain is DSGVTQTPKHLITATGQRVTLRCSPRSGDLSVYWYQQSLDQGLQFLIQYYNGEERAKGNILERFSAQQFPDLHSELNLSSLELGDSALYFCASSRDRSNYGYTFGSGTRLTVV.

This chain joins TRBV19 and TRBJ2-2; TCRdb's assignment of TRBD1 cannot be checked, as there is no DNA. The CDR3 runs to 15 residues. The germline CDR1 and CDR2 sequences are LNHDA and SQIVND (reference sequence). CDR3 sequence reads: CASAPDGKNTGELFF.

J is TRBJ2-3 and V is TRBV20-1; absent DNA, TCRdb's TRBD1 call cannot be checked. The CDR3 length is 18 residues. Germline loops: CDR1 DFQATT, CDR2 SNEGSKA (reference sequence). The CDR3 sequence: CSARDPLRGTGRTDTQYF.

The chain has TRBV25-1 and TRBJ2-1. The length of the CDR3 is 15 residues. The germline V gene encodes CDR1 MGHDK and CDR2 SYGVNS. CDR3 sequence: CASSEYSSSYNEQFF. The full variable domain, rest sourced from reference TRBV25-1 and TRBJ2-1, is EADIYQTPRYLVIGTGKKITLECSQTMGHDKMYWYQQDPGMELHLIHYSYGVNSTEKGDLSSESTVSRIRTEHFPLTLESARPSHTSQYLCASSEYSSSYNEQFFGPGTRLTVL.

V gene TRBV10-3 combines with J gene TRBJ2-7. Germline CDR1 ENHRY, CDR2 SYGVKD. The CDR3 sequence is 13 residues long. This CDR3 reads CAISEVRDGEQYF.

The CDR3 loop is CASRREGGRSYEQYF. The chain links TRBV25-1 to TRBJ2-7; lacking DNA, the TRBD2 call made by TCRdb goes unchecked. The V gene's germline CDR1 is MGHDK and CDR2 SYGVNS. CDR3 length: 15 residues.

The chain employs TRBV5-1 and TRBJ2-1; lacking DNA, the TRBD1 call made by TCRdb goes unchecked. Germline V gene data show CDR1 as SGHRS and CDR2 as YFSETQ. The length of the CDR3 is 14 residues. The CDR3 protein is CASSLWDSYNEQFF.

The V call is TRBV19, the J call TRBJ1-1. Per the germline V gene, CDR1 is LNHDA and CDR2 is SQIVND (reference sequence). There are 15 residues in the CDR3. CDR3 loop: CASSIVGSSYTEAFF.

The chain couples TRBV18 to TRBJ1-3. The CDR3 length is 15 residues. CDR1 and CDR2 from the germline V gene are KGHSH and LQKENI. The CDR3: CASSPPGFSGNTIYF.

The V and J genes are TRBV30 and TRBJ2-1. Germline loops: CDR1 GTSNPN, CDR2 SVGIG (reference sequence). CDR3 length: 11 residues. This chain's CDR3 is CAWSGSSFQFF.

The rearrangement links TRBV7-8 to TRBJ1-1; the D gene TCRdb calls, TRBD1, cannot be checked with no DNA. Germline V gives CDR1 SGHVS, CDR2 FQNEAQ. The CDR3 sequence is 16 residues long. CDR3 amino acids: CASSLVAAQVNTEAFF.

J is TRBJ2-3 and V is TRBV5-4; without DNA, the TCRdb call of TRBD1 cannot be checked. CDR1 SGHNT and CDR2 YYREEE come from the germline V gene (reference sequence). The CDR3 has 15 amino acids. The CDR3 is CASSLDQGHTDTQYF.

The V and J genes are TRBV27 and TRBJ2-2; TCRdb's D gene call, TRBD1, goes unchecked for lack of DNA. This CDR3 has 14 amino acids. Germline CDR1 is MNHEY and CDR2 is SMNVEV (reference sequence). This CDR3 is CASTGGANTGELFF.

The chain is built from TRBV3-1 and TRBJ1-1; TCRdb designates TRBD1, a call that cannot be tested without DNA. This CDR3 spans 15 amino acids. In germline, CDR1 is LGHDT, CDR2 YNNKEL (reference sequence). CDR3 sequence: CASSPFGGMDTEAFF.

The chain employs TRBV20-1 and TRBJ1-1. The CDR3 length is 15 residues. CDR1 DFQATT and CDR2 SNEGSKA come from the germline V gene (reference sequence). The CDR3 loop is CSAMPGRRGNTEAFF.

The rearrangement uses TRBV11-1 and TRBJ2-3; TCRdb returns TRBD1, unconfirmable since there is no DNA. The germline gives CDR1 SGHAT, CDR2 FQDESV (reference sequence). This CDR3 region has 14 residues. The chain's CDR3 is CASSLRGGPDTQYF.

The rearrangement joins TRBV7-6 to TRBJ2-3; TCRdb's D call, TRBD1, is unchecked because there is no DNA. Per germline, CDR1 SGHVS and CDR2 FNYEAQ. The CDR3 has 13 amino acids. The CDR3 reads CASSRHREDTQYF.

The chain has TRBV6-2 or TRBV6-3 and TRBJ2-5. The CDR3 has 14 amino acids. Germline CDR1 reads MNHEY; CDR2 reads SVGEGT. The chain's CDR3 is CASSYSIQGETQYF.

The CDR3 loop reads CASSQSHSNYGYTF. This chain uses TRBV12-3 or TRBV12-4 with TRBJ1-2. The CDR3 contains 14 residues.

The chain joins TRBV29-1 to TRBJ2-7. The V gene's germline CDR1 is SQVTM and CDR2 ANQGSEA. This CDR3 has 13 residues. The CDR3 spells CSVVIGLDAEQYF.

The gene calls are TRBV20-1 and TRBJ2-2; TCRdb selects TRBD2, and the lack of DNA leaves this call unchecked. CDR1 is DFQATT, CDR2 SNEGSKA, per germline (reference sequence). This CDR3 contains 15 residues. Here the CDR3 reads CSARVGSKNTGELFF.

This chain links TRBV12-3 or TRBV12-4 with TRBJ1-5; TCRdb gives TRBD1 as the D gene, but with no DNA this cannot be confirmed. The CDR3 runs 15 residues. The CDR3 sequence: CASSPGPGSNQPQHF.

This chain links TRBV6-5 with TRBJ1-3. Germline CDR1 reads MNHEY; CDR2 reads SVGAGI. This CDR3 has 14 amino acids. The CDR3 sequence: CASSSGISGNTIYF.

The chain couples TRBV11-2 to TRBJ2-1. The germline gives CDR1 SGHAT, CDR2 FQNNGV. The CDR3 covers 13 residues. This chain's CDR3 is CASSLDRLYEQFF.

The chain is built from TRBV29-1 and TRBJ2-2. The CDR3 is 11 residues long. Germline V CDR1 and CDR2: SQVTM, ANQGSEA. CDR3 residues: CSVEDGGELVF.